The entry below describes one T cell receptor (beta chain). Antigen unknown. The sample belongs to a study of graft-versus-host responses after intestinal transplantation. Study-level background: Every one of the recipients received anti-thymocyte globulin induction and afterwards took tacrolimus and steroids for around three years.

The CDR3 runs 16 residues. V was trimmed by 1 base and J by 4 bases, leaving 15 bases between them. Per germline, CDR1 SGHVS and CDR2 FNYEAQ. Findings of the study overall: Recipient marrow contained GvH clones, some of which appeared first in ileum or blood.

Data came from immunoSEQ multiplex PCR; TCRdb stores just in-frame clones and leaves some out. The top ten clones hold 0.2% to 0.25% of a sample with some 110,000 clones, over 85% of them seen once. The receptor was derived from a human donor who was the organ donor for an intestinal transplant. The sequenced sample was unstimulated CD4+ T cells sorted from spleen or lymph node cells, obtained before transplant. The chain joins TRBV7-6 to TRBJ2-3; no clear D gene. The CDR3 loop is CASSLGGLSVADTQYF. CDR3 coding DNA: TGTGCCAGCAGCTTAGGCGGCCTATCGGTGGCAGATACGCAGTATTTT. The full variable domain, in which reference TRBV7-6 and TRBJ2-3 provide the parts outside the CDR3, is GAGVSQSPRYKVTKRGQDVALRCDPISGHVSLYWYRQALGQGPEFLTYFNYEAQQDKSGLPNDRFSAERPEGSISTLTIQRTEQRDSAMYRCASSLGGLSVADTQYFGPGTRLTVL.